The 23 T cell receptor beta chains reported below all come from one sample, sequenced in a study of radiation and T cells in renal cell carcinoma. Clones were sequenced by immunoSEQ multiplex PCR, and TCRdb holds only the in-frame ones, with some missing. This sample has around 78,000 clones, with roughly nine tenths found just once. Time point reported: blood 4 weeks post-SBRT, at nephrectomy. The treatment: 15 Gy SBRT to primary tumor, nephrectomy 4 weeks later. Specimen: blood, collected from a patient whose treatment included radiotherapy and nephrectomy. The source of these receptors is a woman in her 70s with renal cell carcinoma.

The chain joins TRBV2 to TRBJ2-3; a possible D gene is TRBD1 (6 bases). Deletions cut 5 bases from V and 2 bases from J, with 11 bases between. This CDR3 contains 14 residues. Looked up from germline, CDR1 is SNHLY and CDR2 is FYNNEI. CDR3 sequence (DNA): TGTGCCAGCAGTCCCGGACAGCCCACAGATACGCAGTATTTT. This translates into CASSPGQPTDTQYF.

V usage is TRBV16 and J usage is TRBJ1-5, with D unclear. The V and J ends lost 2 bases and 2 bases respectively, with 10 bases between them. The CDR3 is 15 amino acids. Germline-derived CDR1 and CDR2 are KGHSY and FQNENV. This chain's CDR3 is CASSQGDGGNQPQHF. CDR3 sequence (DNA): TGTGCCAGCAGCCAAGGAGACGGGGGCAATCAGCCCCAGCATTTT.

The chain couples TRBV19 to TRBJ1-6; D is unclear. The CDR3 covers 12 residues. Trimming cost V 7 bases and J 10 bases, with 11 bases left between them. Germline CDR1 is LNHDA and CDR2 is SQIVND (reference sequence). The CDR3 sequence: CASTHGRSPLHF. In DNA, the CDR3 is TGTGCCAGTACCCATGGGCGATCACCCCTCCACTTT.

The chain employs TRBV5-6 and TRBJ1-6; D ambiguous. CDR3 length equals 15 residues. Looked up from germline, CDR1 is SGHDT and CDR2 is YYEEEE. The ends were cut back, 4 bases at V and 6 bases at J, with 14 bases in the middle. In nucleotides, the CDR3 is TGTGCCAGCAGCCGAGACCCAGGTCGTAATTCACCCCTCCACTTT. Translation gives CASSRDPGRNSPLHF.

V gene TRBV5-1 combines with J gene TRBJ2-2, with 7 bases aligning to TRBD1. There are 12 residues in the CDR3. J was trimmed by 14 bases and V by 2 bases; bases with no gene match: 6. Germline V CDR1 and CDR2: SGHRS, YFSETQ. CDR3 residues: CASSLRGQSLFF. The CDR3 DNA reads TGCGCCAGCAGCTTAAGGGGACAGAGTCTGTTTTTT.

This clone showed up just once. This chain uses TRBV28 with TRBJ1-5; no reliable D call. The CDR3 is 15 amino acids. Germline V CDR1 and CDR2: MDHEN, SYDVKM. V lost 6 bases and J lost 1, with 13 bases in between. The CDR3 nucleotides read TGTGCCAGCAGGGGAGGGCCCGCAAGCAATCAGCCCCAGCATTTT. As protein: CASRGGPASNQPQHF.

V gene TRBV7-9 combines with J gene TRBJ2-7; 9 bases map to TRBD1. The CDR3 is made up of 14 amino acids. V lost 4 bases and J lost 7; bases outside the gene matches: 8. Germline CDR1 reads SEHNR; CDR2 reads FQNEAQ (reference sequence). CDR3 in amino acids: CASSYVQGASEQYF. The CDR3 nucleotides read TGTGCCAGCAGCTACGTACAGGGGGCGAGTGAGCAGTACTTC.

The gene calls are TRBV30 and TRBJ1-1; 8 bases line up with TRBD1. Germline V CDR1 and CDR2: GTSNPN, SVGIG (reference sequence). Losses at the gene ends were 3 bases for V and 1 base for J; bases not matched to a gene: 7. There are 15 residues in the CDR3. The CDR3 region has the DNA TGTGCCTGGAGATTTCAGGGGGCAAAGAACACTGAAGCTTTCTTT. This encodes CAWRFQGAKNTEAFF. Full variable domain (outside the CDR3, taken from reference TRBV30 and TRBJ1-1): SQTIHQWPATLVQPVGSPLSLECTVEGTSNPNLYWYRQAAGRGLQLLFYSVGIGQISSEVPQNLSASRPQDRQFILSSKKLLLSDSGFYLCAWRFQGAKNTEAFFGQGTRLTVV.

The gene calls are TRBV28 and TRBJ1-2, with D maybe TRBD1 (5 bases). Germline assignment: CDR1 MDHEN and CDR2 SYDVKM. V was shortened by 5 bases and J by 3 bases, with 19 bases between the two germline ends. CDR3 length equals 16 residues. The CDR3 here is CASSLISGWGDYGYTF. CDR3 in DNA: TGTGCCAGCAGTCTCATCTCGGGGTGGGGCGACTATGGCTACACCTTC.

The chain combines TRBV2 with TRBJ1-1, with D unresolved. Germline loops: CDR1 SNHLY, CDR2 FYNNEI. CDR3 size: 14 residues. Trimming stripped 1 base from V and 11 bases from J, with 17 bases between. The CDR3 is CASSEGSSVGEAFF. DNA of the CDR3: TGTGCCAGCAGTGAAGGTTCGTCCGTTGGAGAGGCTTTCTTT. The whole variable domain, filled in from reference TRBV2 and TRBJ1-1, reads EPEVTQTPSHQVTQMGQEVILRCVPISNHLYFYWYRQILGQKVEFLVSFYNNEISEKSEIFDDQFSVERPDGSNFTLKIRSTKLEDSAMYFCASSEGSSVGEAFFGQGTRLTVV.

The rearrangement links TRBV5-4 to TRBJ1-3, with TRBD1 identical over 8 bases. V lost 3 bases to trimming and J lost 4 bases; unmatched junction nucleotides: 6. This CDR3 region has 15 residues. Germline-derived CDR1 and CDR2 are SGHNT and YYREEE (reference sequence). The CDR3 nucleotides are TGTGCCAGCAGCTACGGACAGGGCGGGGGAAACACCATATATTTT. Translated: CASSYGQGGGNTIYF.

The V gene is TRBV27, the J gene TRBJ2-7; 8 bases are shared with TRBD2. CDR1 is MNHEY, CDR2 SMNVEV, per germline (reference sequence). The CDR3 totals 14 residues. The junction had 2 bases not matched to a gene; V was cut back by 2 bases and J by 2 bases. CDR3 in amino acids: CASSLAGGPYEQYF. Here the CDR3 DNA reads TGTGCCAGCAGTTTAGCGGGGGGCCCCTACGAGCAGTACTTC.

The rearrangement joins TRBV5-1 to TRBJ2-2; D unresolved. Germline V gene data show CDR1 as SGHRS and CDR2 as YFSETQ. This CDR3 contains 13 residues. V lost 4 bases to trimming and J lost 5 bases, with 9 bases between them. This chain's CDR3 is CASSMRQTGELFF. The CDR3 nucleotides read TGCGCCAGCAGCATGCGACAAACCGGGGAGCTGTTTTTT.

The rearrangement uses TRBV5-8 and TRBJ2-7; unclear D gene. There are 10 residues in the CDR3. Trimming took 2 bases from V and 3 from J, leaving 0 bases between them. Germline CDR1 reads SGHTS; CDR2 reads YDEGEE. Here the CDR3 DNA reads TGTGCCAGCAGCTTCTACGAGCAGTACTTC. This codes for CASSFYEQYF.

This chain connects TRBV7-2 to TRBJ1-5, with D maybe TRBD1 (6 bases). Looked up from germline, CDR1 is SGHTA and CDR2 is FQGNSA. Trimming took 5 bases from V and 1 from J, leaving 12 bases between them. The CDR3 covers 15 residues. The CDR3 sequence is CASSQRGVSNQPQHF. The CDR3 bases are TGTGCCAGCAGCCAGAGGGGGGTAAGCAATCAGCCCCAGCATTTT.

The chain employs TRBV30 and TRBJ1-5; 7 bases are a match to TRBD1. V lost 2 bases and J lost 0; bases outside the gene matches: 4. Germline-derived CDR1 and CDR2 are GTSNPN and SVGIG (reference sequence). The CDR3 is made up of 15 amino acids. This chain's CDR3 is CAWSKGQNSNQPQHF. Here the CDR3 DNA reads TGTGCCTGGAGTAAGGGACAGAATAGCAATCAGCCCCAGCATTTT.

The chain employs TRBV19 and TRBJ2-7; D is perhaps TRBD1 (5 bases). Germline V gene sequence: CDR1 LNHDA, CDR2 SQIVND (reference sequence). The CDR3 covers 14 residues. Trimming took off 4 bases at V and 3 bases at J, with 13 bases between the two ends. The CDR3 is CASSRQGYNYEQYF. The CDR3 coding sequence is TGTGCCAGTAGTAGGCAGGGATACAACTACGAGCAGTACTTC.

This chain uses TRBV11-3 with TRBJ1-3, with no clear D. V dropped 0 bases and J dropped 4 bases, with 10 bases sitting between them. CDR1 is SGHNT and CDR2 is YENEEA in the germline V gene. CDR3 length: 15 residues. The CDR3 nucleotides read TGTGCCAGCAGCTTAGATCCCGGGTTCGGAAACACCATATATTTT. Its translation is CASSLDPGFGNTIYF. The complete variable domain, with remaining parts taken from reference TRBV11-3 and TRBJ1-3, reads EAGVVQSPRYKIIEKKQPVAFWCNPISGHNTLYWYLQNLGQGPELLIRYENEEAVDDSQLPKDRFSAERLKGVDSTLKIQPAELGDSAVYLCASSLDPGFGNTIYFGEGSWLTVV.

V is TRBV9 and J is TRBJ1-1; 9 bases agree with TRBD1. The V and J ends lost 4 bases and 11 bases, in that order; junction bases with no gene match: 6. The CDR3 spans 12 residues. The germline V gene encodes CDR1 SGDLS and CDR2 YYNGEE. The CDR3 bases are TGTGCCAGCAGCCTGGGACAGGGAGAGGCTTTCTTT. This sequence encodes CASSLGQGEAFF.

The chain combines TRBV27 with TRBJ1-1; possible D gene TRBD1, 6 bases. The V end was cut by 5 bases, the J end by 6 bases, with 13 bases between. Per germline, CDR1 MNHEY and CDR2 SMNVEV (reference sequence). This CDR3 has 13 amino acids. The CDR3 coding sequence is TGTGCCAGCAGTATCAGGGGAAGCCCTGAAGCTTTCTTT. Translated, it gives CASSIRGSPEAFF.

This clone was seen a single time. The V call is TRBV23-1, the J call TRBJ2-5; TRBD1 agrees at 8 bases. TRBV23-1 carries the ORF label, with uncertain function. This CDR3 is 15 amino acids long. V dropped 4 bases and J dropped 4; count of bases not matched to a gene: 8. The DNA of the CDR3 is TGCGCCAGCAGTCTTAGGACAGGGACAGGAGAGACCCAGTACTTC. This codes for CASSLRTGTGETQYF.

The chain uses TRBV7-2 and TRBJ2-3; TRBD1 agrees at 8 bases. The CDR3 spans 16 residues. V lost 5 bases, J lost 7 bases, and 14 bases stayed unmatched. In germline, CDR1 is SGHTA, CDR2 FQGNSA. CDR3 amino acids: CASSTRQGLTVHTQYF. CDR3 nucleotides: TGTGCCAGCAGCACGCGACAGGGGTTGACGGTCCATACGCAGTATTTT.

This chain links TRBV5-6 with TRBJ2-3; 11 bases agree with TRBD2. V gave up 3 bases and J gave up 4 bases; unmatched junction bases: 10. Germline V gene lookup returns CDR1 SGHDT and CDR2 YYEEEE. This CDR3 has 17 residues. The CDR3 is CASSSSLAGGHADTQYF. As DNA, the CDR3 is TGTGCCAGCAGCTCCTCCTTAGCGGGGGGGCATGCAGATACGCAGTATTTT.